The 31 T cell receptor beta chains given below trace back to one sample, sequenced in a study of cytomegalovirus exposure and HLA in healthy donors. The PCR was carried out with 60 Vbeta primers and 13 Jbeta primers. The assay was immunoSEQ multiplex PCR, and TCRdb's table has in-frame clones only and misses some. The data contain 73,000 or so clones, roughly 77% of them singletons. Sequenced material: PBMCs. The receptor source for this set is a human donor in good health.

The CDR3 DNA reads as TGTGCCAGCAGTTCATCGGTTGGGACAACGCCTACCTACGAGCAGTACTTC. This encodes CASSSSVGTTPTYEQYF. The genes are TRBV7-8 and TRBJ2-7; TRBD1 might be the D (6 bases). Germline CDR1 reads SGHVS; CDR2 reads FQNEAQ. V was pared by 6 bases and J by 2 bases, with 23 bases between. The CDR3 is made up of 17 amino acids.

V usage is TRBV10-3 and J usage is TRBJ2-5; 7 bases match TRBD1. CDR3 size: 12 residues. Germline-derived CDR1 and CDR2 are ENHRY and SYGVKD. The J segment lost 11 bases and the V segment lost 8 bases, leaving 11 bases of the junction unmatched. CDR3 residues: CAIGVPQGEQYF. The CDR3 nucleotides read TGTGCCATCGGGGTGCCCCAGGGGGAGCAGTACTTC.

This clone showed up just a few times. The chain recombines TRBV9 with TRBJ1-1; D uncertain. Trimming took 6 bases from V and 2 from J, leaving 14 bases between them. This CDR3 is built from 14 residues. Per germline, CDR1 SGDLS and CDR2 YYNGEE. CDR3 amino acids: CASKRSGENTEAFF. The CDR3 DNA is TGTGCCAGCAAAAGGTCTGGAGAAAACACTGAAGCTTTCTTT.

There are a few counts of this clone. The chain has TRBV6-5 and TRBJ1-4; D is possibly TRBD1 (6 bases). V lost 5 bases, J lost 4 bases, and 8 bases lay in between. Germline values: CDR1 MNHEY, CDR2 SVGAGI. The CDR3 is 13 amino acids. The CDR3 DNA reads as TGTGCCAGCAGTCCACAGGGTAATGAAAAACTGTTTTTT. Amino acid sequence: CASSPQGNEKLFF.

The CDR3, as DNA: TGTGCCAGCAGCTCCGGACAGGGGAATTCACCCCTCCACTTT. As protein: CASSSGQGNSPLHF. This rearrangement joins TRBV7-9 to TRBJ1-6; 9 bases fit TRBD1. CDR3 size: 14 residues. CDR1 is SEHNR and CDR2 is FQNEAQ in the germline V gene (reference sequence). J gave up 7 bases and V 4 bases, and 2 bases lay outside the gene matches.

This chain links TRBV4-3 with TRBJ2-3; D perhaps matches TRBD2 (6 bases). The CDR3 covers 15 residues. Germline V gene lookup returns CDR1 LGHNA and CDR2 YSLEER. V gave up 4 bases and J gave up 2 bases, with 13 bases separating them. This chain's CDR3 is CASSLLGGDTDTQYF. The CDR3 DNA is TGCGCCAGCAGCCTGCTGGGCGGGGACACAGATACGCAGTATTTT.

V is TRBV19 and J is TRBJ2-1; D ambiguous. The germline V gene has CDR1 LNHDA and CDR2 SQIVND (reference sequence). The CDR3 is 13 amino acids. The V gene lost 3 bases and the J gene lost 8 bases, with 11 bases spanning the gap. The CDR3 DNA sequence: TGTGCCAGTAGTATCGAGAGCGATTATGAGCAGTTCTTC. Amino acid sequence: CASSIESDYEQFF. The full variable domain, rest sourced from reference TRBV19 and TRBJ2-1, is DGGITQSPKYLFRKEGQNVTLSCEQNLNHDAMYWYRQDPGQGLRLIYYSQIVNDFQKGDIAEGYSVSREKKESFPLTVTSAQKNPTAFYLCASSIESDYEQFFGPGTRLTVL.

With regard to this clone: A read error may produce the germline difference seen at one junction end. V usage is TRBV7-9 and J usage is TRBJ2-2; 7 nucleotides line up with TRBD2. The CDR3 extends over 15 amino acids. CDR1 SEHNR and CDR2 FQNEAQ come from the germline V gene (reference sequence). The CDR3 DNA sequence: TGTTCCAGCAGCCCACACGGGGGGTCCACCGGGGAGCTGTTTTTT. Translated, it gives CSSSPHGGSTGELFF.

J is TRBJ2-6 and V is TRBV6-1, with D perhaps TRBD1 (6 bases). Germline V gene lookup returns CDR1 MNHNS and CDR2 SASEGT. The germline V and J ends were trimmed by 6 bases and 2 bases, with 11 bases remaining between them. The CDR3 contains 15 residues. CDR3 loop: CASRAGEAGANVLTF. In DNA form, the CDR3 reads TGTGCCAGCAGAGCAGGGGAAGCTGGGGCCAACGTCCTGACTTTC.

This clone was observed once. V is TRBV10-3 and J is TRBJ1-4, with 9 bases identical to TRBD1. CDR3 length: 13 residues. CDR1 and CDR2 (germline): ENHRY, SYGVKD. V trimming: 6 bases; J trimming: 6 bases; junction bases outside the gene matches: 2. CDR3 bases: TGTGCCATCAGACAGGGGGCGGATGAAAAACTGTTTTTT. Protein: CAIRQGADEKLFF.

Comment on this clone: One junction end disagrees with the germline gene, perhaps due to a read error. CDR3 loop: CSVDRAGVNYGYPF. The CDR3 DNA follows: TGCAGCGTTGATCGGGCAGGGGTTAACTATGGCTACCCCTTC. The chain carries TRBV29-1 and TRBJ1-2; D is perhaps TRBD1 (6 bases). CDR1 and CDR2 from the germline V gene are SQVTM and ANQGSEA. The CDR3 has 14 amino acids.

As regards this clone: One end of the junction is discordant with germline, which a read error may explain. The gene calls are TRBV7-7 and TRBJ2-5; weak D call: TRBD2 (6 bases). Germline CDR1 and CDR2: SSHAT and FNYEAQ (reference sequence). The CDR3 spans 14 residues. The CDR3 DNA reads as TGTGCTAGCAGCTTAGTGGCCCGGGGGGAGACCCAGTACTTC. Its translation: CASSLVARGETQYF.

The chain uses TRBV6-1 and TRBJ2-3, with a tentative D call TRBD1 (6 bases). CDR1 MNHNS and CDR2 SASEGT come from the germline V gene. Trimming took off 5 bases at V and 0 bases at J, with 9 bases between the two ends. The CDR3 is made up of 14 amino acids. Here the CDR3 DNA reads TGTGCCAGCAGTCCCACAGGGAGCACAGATACGCAGTATTTT. Protein product: CASSPTGSTDTQYF.

This clone was counted between two and nine times. The rearrangement links TRBV7-2 to TRBJ1-4; D is perhaps TRBD1 (5 bases). CDR1 and CDR2 from the germline V gene are SGHTA and FQGNSA. Trimming removed 5 bases from V and 6 bases from J, with 13 bases in between. CDR3 size: 14 residues. The CDR3 spells CASSRDSWDEKLFF. Here the CDR3 DNA reads TGTGCCAGCAGCCGTGACAGCTGGGATGAAAAACTGTTTTTT.

The CDR3 DNA reads TGTGCCAGCAGCGTAGGGGTAGGGCGGGGGTACAATGAGCAGTTCTTC. It codes for CASSVGVGRGYNEQFF. The chain links TRBV9 to TRBJ2-1, with 7 bases matching TRBD2. The V gene end was trimmed by 0 bases and the J gene end by 4 bases; junction bases not matched to a gene: 7. Per germline, CDR1 SGDLS and CDR2 YYNGEE. The CDR3 contains 16 residues.

This clone appeared once. The rearrangement links TRBV10-3 to TRBJ1-5, with TRBD1 as a possible D gene (5 bases). The V end was cut by 0 bases, the J end by 0 bases, with 9 bases between. This CDR3 contains 16 residues. From germline, CDR1 is ENHRY and CDR2 SYGVKD. CDR3 DNA sequence: TGTGCCATCAGTGAGTCGGGGGGATATAGCAATCAGCCCCAGCATTTT. It yields the protein CAISESGGYSNQPQHF.

This clone was seen just once. J is TRBJ1-3 and V is TRBV15; D is undetermined. V lost 4 bases to trimming and J lost 0 bases, with 10 bases between them. Germline V CDR1 and CDR2: LNHNV, YYDKDF (reference sequence). The CDR3 length is 15 residues. As DNA, the CDR3 is TGTGCCACCAGCATAGGACTTTCCTCTGGAAACACCATATATTTT. Translation: CATSIGLSSGNTIYF.

V is TRBV6-1 and J is TRBJ1-5; tentatively, D is TRBD1 (5 bases). The V gene's germline CDR1 is MNHNS and CDR2 SASEGT. The CDR3 has 17 amino acids. The V gene lost 2 bases and the J gene lost 3 bases, with 17 bases spanning the gap. CDR3 sequence reads: CASSEMHITGFNQPQHF. DNA for the CDR3: TGTGCCAGCAGTGAAATGCATATAACAGGATTCAATCAGCCCCAGCATTTT.

This clone showed up just once. The rearrangement uses TRBV7-7 and TRBJ2-2, with TRBD1 identical over 8 bases. The CDR3 runs 15 residues. Germline V CDR1 and CDR2: SSHAT, FNYEAQ (reference sequence). V shed 6 bases and J 3 bases; nucleotides not matched to a gene: 6. The CDR3 DNA reads TGTGCCAGCAGTACCGGGACAGGCTACACCGGGGAGCTGTTTTTT. As protein: CASSTGTGYTGELFF. Complete variable domain (other parts from reference TRBV7-7 and TRBJ2-2): GAGVSQSPRYKVTKRGQDVTLRCDPISSHATLYWYQQALGQGPEFLTYFNYEAQPDKSGLPSDRFSAERPEGSISTLTIQRTEQRDSAMYRCASSTGTGYTGELFFGEGSRLTVL.

V gene TRBV11-3 combines with J gene TRBJ1-1, with a possible D match to TRBD1 (5 bases). CDR1 and CDR2 (germline): SGHNT, YENEEA. The CDR3 spans 14 residues. V lost 6 bases, J lost 2 bases, and 13 bases lay in between. The CDR3 DNA sequence: TGTGCCAGCAGTTTTCAGGGTATCAACACTGAAGCTTTCTTT. Translating gives CASSFQGINTEAFF. The complete variable domain, with remaining parts taken from reference TRBV11-3 and TRBJ1-1, reads EAGVVQSPRYKIIEKKQPVAFWCNPISGHNTLYWYLQNLGQGPELLIRYENEEAVDDSQLPKDRFSAERLKGVDSTLKIQPAELGDSAVYLCASSFQGINTEAFFGQGTRLTVV.

This chain joins TRBV7-2 and TRBJ2-7, with 8 bases that match TRBD2. The junction had 10 bases not matched to a gene; V was cut back by 2 bases and J by 7 bases. CDR1 is SGHTA and CDR2 is FQGNSA in the germline V gene. This CDR3 has 15 amino acids. CDR3 region: CASSLSGGTPMEQYF. The CDR3 DNA sequence: TGTGCCAGCAGCTTATCGGGGGGGACCCCCATGGAGCAGTACTTC.

V is TRBV2 and J is TRBJ2-5; 7 positions match TRBD1. The end of the DNA is better explained by TRBJ2-7, so the J call may be wrong. This CDR3 is built from 14 residues. Per the germline V gene, CDR1 is SNHLY and CDR2 is FYNNEI. This CDR3 is CASNLDRSSYEQYF. CDR3 nucleotides: TGTGCCAGCAATTTGGACAGGAGCTCCTACGAGCAGTACTTC.

The chain employs TRBV11-2 and TRBJ2-1, with TRBD2 matching 12 bases. The CDR3 contains 17 residues. V lost 4 bases and J lost 8; bases outside the gene matches: 12. Germline assignment: CDR1 SGHAT and CDR2 FQNNGV. DNA for the CDR3: TGTGCCAGCAGCTCTCCTAGCGGGGGGGCCATTAGTTATGAGCAGTTCTTC. It translates to CASSSPSGGAISYEQFF.

The chain uses TRBV12-5 and TRBJ2-5; 9 bases map to TRBD2. Germline assignment: CDR1 LGHNT and CDR2 FRNRAP. The V and J ends lost 5 bases and 4 bases, in that order; junction bases with no gene match: 11. CDR3 size: 16 residues. The CDR3 nucleotides read TGTGCTAGTGGTATACCCGGGACTAGCATTGGAGAGACCCAGTACTTC. Translation: CASGIPGTSIGETQYF.

This chain links TRBV5-4 with TRBJ2-5; 7 bases line up with TRBD2. The germline V gene encodes CDR1 SGHNT and CDR2 YYREEE (reference sequence). Trimming at V came to 4 bases and at J to 5 bases, leaving 14 bases not matched to a gene. The CDR3 is 16 residues long. The CDR3 sequence is CASSPRGAGLDETQYF. In nucleotides, the CDR3 is TGTGCCAGCAGCCCCCGAGGAGCGGGGTTGGATGAGACCCAGTACTTC.

Comment on this clone: Mismatch with germline at one junction end may stem from a read error. The chain links TRBV7-8 to TRBJ2-3, with 10 bases identical to TRBD1. This CDR3 comprises 12 residues. Per the germline V gene, CDR1 is SGHVS and CDR2 is FQNEAQ. The CDR3 region is CASSHRQGAADF. The CDR3 region has the DNA TGTGCCAGCAGCCATCGACAGGGGGCCGCGGATTTT.

The chain joins TRBV11-2 to TRBJ2-1, with D perhaps TRBD2 (5 bases). The CDR3 is 14 residues long. V was clipped by 5 bases and J by 2 bases, with 10 bases between them. Germline V gene sequence: CDR1 SGHAT, CDR2 FQNNGV. The chain's CDR3 is CASSLQRTYNEQFF. DNA of the CDR3: TGTGCCAGCAGCCTTCAGCGGACCTACAATGAGCAGTTCTTC.

The chain has TRBV2 and TRBJ2-5; TRBD2 aligns across 10 bases. The CDR3 has 17 amino acids. Germline V gives CDR1 SNHLY, CDR2 FYNNEI. V trimming: 8 bases; J trimming: 2 bases; junction bases outside the gene matches: 14. CDR3: CASRSGASGGIQETQYF. DNA for the CDR3: TGTGCCAGCCGTTCCGGGGCTAGCGGGGGAATTCAAGAGACCCAGTACTTC.

V gene TRBV5-4 combines with J gene TRBJ2-3, with 9 bases lining up with TRBD2. Germline CDR1 is SGHNT and CDR2 is YYREEE (reference sequence). V trimming: 4 bases; J trimming: 3 bases; junction bases outside the gene matches: 9. This CDR3 comprises 16 residues. CDR3 bases: TGTGCCAGCAGCCCGTCGGGACTAGCAGGGACAGATACGCAGTATTTT. It encodes CASSPSGLAGTDTQYF.

The gene calls are TRBV5-1 and TRBJ2-2; no definite D call. The germline V gene encodes CDR1 SGHRS and CDR2 YFSETQ. The CDR3 consists of 15 residues. The V and J ends lost 0 bases and 2 bases respectively, with 8 bases between them. The CDR3 coding sequence is TGCGCCAGCAGCTTGGATCTAGTAAACACCGGGGAGCTGTTTTTT. Its protein is CASSLDLVNTGELFF.

This rearrangement joins TRBV6-5 to TRBJ2-1, with D perhaps TRBD2 (7 bases). This CDR3 is 16 amino acids long. CDR1 and CDR2 (germline): MNHEY, SVGAGI. V lost 4 bases, J lost 5 bases, and 18 bases lay in between. CDR3 DNA: TGTGCCAGCAGTTTTGGGGGGGCGGTCGGAGACAATGAGCAGTTCTTC. Protein: CASSFGGAVGDNEQFF.